These 4 T cell receptor beta chains were all obtained from the same sample, sequenced in a study of OX40 agonist ivuxolimab in advanced cancers. Sequenced by immunoSEQ multiplex PCR; TCRdb stores in-frame clones only, minus some. This table holds 73,000 or so clones, about 93% found once. This material consisted of CD4+ or CD8+ T cells sorted from blood, taken in a trial of the OX40 agonist ivuxolimab. The origin of the receptors is an adult with an advanced solid tumor such as melanoma, head and neck, liver or kidney cancer.

V gene TRBV7-2 combines with J gene TRBJ1-1; perhaps TRBD1 as D (6 bases). This CDR3 has 12 amino acids. The germline V and J ends were trimmed by 5 bases and 7 bases, with 11 bases remaining between them. The germline CDR1 and CDR2 sequences are SGHTA and FQGNSA. CDR3: CASSPNRDEAFF. The CDR3 bases are TGTGCCAGCAGCCCCAACAGGGATGAAGCTTTCTTT.

This chain links TRBV7-2 with TRBJ2-1, with 9 bases aligning to TRBD1. Losses at the gene ends were 5 bases for V and 8 bases for J; bases not matched to a gene: 10. The length of the CDR3 is 15 residues. Per germline, CDR1 SGHTA and CDR2 FQGNSA. This chain's CDR3 is CASSIGTGISHEQFF. The CDR3, as DNA: TGTGCCAGCAGCATCGGGACAGGGATTTCCCATGAGCAGTTCTTC.

The genes are TRBV18 and TRBJ1-2; TRBD1 might be the D (5 bases). Germline V lookup: CDR1 KGHSH, CDR2 LQKENI. V was trimmed by 3 bases and J by 6 bases, leaving 5 bases between them. This CDR3 has 11 amino acids. The CDR3 loop reads CASSPGDGYTF. Written as DNA, the CDR3 is TGTGCCAGCTCACCGGGGGATGGCTACACCTTC.

This clone was detected only once. The genes are TRBV6-6 and TRBJ1-4; D is possibly TRBD1 (6 bases). Between the trimmed V and J ends, which lost 5 bases and 2 bases, there was a span of 9 bases. The CDR3 loop spans 14 amino acids. The germline CDR1 and CDR2 sequences are MNHNY and SVGAGI (reference sequence). In nucleotides, the CDR3 is TGTGCCAGCAGTCCACAGGGTACTAATGAAAAACTGTTTTTT. Translation gives CASSPQGTNEKLFF.